The clone carrying this TCR beta chain was observed a handful of times. The CDR3 spans 16 residues. J gave up 2 bases and V 1 base, and 6 bases lay outside the gene matches. Germline CDR1 and CDR2: MNHNS and SASEGT. The data derive from a study of T cells in Graves' hyperthyroidism and ophthalmopathy. Researchers amplified the TCR beta CDR3 regions from RNA transcripts. The study used the HTBI primer set for a first-round RT-PCR of the TCR CDR3. TCRdb independently ran MiXCR on the multiplex PCR reads; one entry per CDR3 protein. The data show fewer than 900,000 distinct CDR3 sequences, approximately 19% seen once.

The chain couples TRBV6-1 to TRBJ2-7, with 9 bases fitting TRBD1. The sample comprised blood. This sequence was found in a woman aged 45-65 years with Graves' hyperthyroidism that later progressed to Graves' ophthalmopathy. The CDR3 nucleotides are TGTGCCAGCAGTGAAGTCCGATGGGACAGGGCCTACGAGCAGTACTTC. It specifies CASSEVRWDRAYEQYF.